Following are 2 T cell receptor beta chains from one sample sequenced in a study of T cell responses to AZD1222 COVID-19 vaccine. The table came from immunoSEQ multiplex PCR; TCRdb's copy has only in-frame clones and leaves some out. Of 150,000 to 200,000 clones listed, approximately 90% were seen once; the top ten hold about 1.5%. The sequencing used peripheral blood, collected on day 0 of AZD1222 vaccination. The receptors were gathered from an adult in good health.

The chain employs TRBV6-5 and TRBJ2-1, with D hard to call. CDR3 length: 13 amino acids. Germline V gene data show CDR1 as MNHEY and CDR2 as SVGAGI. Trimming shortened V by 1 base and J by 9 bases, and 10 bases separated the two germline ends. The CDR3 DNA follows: TGTGCCAGCAGTTACTTCGGGCCTGTTGAGCAGTTCTTC. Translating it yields CASSYFGPVEQFF.

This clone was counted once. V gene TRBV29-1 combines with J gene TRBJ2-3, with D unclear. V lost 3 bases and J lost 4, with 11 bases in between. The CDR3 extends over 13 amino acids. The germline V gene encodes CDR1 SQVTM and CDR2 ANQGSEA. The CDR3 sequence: CSVEKVLADTQYF. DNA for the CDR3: TGCAGCGTTGAGAAGGTACTGGCAGATACGCAGTATTTT.